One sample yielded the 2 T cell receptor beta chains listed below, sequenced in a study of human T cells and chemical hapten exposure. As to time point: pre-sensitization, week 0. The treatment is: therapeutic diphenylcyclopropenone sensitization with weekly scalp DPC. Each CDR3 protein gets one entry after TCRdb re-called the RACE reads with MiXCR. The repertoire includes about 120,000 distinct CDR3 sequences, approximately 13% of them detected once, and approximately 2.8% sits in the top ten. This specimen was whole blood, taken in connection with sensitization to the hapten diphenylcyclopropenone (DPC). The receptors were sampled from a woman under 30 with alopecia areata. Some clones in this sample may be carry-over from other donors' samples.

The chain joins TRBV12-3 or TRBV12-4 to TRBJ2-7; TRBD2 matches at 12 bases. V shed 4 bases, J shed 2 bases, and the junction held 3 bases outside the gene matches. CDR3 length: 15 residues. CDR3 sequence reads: CASSSSSGGAYEQYF. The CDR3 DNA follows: TGTGCCAGCAGTTCCTCTAGCGGGGGGGCCTACGAGCAGTACTTC.

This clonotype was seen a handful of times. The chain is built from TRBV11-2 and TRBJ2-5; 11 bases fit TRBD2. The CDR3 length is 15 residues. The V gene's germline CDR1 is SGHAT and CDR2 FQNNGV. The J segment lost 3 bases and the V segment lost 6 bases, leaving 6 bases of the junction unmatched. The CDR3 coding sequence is TGTGCCAGCAGATCCCTAGCGGGGGGAAAAGAGACCCAGTACTTC. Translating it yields CASRSLAGGKETQYF.